This is a list of T cell receptor beta chains from one sample in a study of T-cell memory formation after mild COVID-19. Using its own MiXCR run on the 5' RACE reads, TCRdb lists one record per CDR3 protein. This table holds about 560,000 distinct CDR3 sequences, about 20% found once. The material sequenced was PBMCs or a T cell subset sorted from them (not recorded which). Every receptor here comes from an adult woman who had mild COVID-19 (a few samples of this study predate the infection). Cell type and time point are not known. CDR3s include the opening cysteine and the closing phenylalanine or tryptophan. A D gene is named only where the DNA matches it firmly. A row's size may be missing; if present it is once, few, many or a size class.

TRBV3-1	TRBJ2-1	14	TRBD2	few	CASSGRGDYNEQFF	TGTGCCAGCAGCGGGAGGGGAGACTACAATGAGCAGTTCTTC
TRBV2	TRBJ2-1	14	NA	few	CAFTQGLSYNEQFF	TGTGCCTTCACCCAGGGACTCTCCTACAATGAGCAGTTCTTC
TRBV7-3	TRBJ2-7	15	TRBD1	NA	CASSARGQGPYEQYF	TGTGCCAGCAGCGCCCGGGGACAGGGACCTTACGAGCAGTACTTC
TRBV6-1	TRBJ2-5	12	NA	few	CAGRGAGETQYF	TGTGCCGGCCGGGGCGCCGGAGAGACCCAGTACTTC
TRBV20-1	TRBJ2-7	13	TRBD1	few	CSARGSGGLEQYF	TGCAGTGCTAGGGGGTCAGGGGGCCTGGAGCAGTACTTC
TRBV12-3/TRBV12-4	TRBJ2-5	14	NA	NA	CASSFSGLRETQYF	TGTGCCAGCAGTTTCTCCGGACTGAGGGAGACCCAGTACTTC
TRBV6-6	TRBJ2-2	17	TRBD2	few	CASSPPLRGGNTGELFF	TGTGCCAGCAGTCCCCCGTTACGGGGGGGGAACACCGGGGAGCTGTTTTTT
TRBV15	TRBJ2-7	14	NA	few	CATRMSGPDYEQYF	TGTGCCACCAGGATGTCGGGACCCGACTACGAGCAGTACTTC
TRBV4-1	TRBJ1-2	15	TRBD1	many	CASSLRTGGAYGYTF	TGCGCCAGCAGCCTCCGGACAGGGGGCGCTTATGGCTACACCTTC
TRBV4-1	TRBJ1-1	14	NA	many	CASSQGGPNTEAFF	TGCGCCAGCAGCCAAGGCGGGCCGAACACTGAAGCTTTCTTT
TRBV10-1	TRBJ2-7	13	NA	few	CASSSTTGIEQYF	TGCGCCAGCAGTTCAACTACAGGGATCGAGCAGTACTTC
TRBV12-3/TRBV12-4	TRBJ2-3	16	NA	few	CASSPRQGAGGDTQYF	TGTGCCAGCAGTCCCCGTCAGGGGGCCGGGGGGGATACGCAGTATTTT
TRBV6-5	TRBJ1-6	13	NA	few	CASSPRIDSPLHF	TGTGCCAGCAGTCCTAGAATTGACTCACCCCTCCACTTT
TRBV6-6	TRBJ1-5	16	TRBD1	few	CASSYSLRGQGQPQHF	TGTGCCAGCAGTTACTCACTTAGGGGGCAGGGTCAGCCCCAGCATTTT
TRBV5-4	TRBJ1-4	13	NA	NA	CASSLEGSEKLFF	TGTGCCAGCAGCTTGGAGGGGAGCGAAAAACTGTTTTTT
TRBV6-4	TRBJ1-1	16	TRBD1	few	CASRPSQTGGFTEAFF	TGTGCCAGCAGGCCTTCTCAGACAGGGGGCTTCACTGAAGCTTTCTTT
TRBV6-5	TRBJ1-1	14	NA	NA	CASSYREGRTEAFF	TGTGCCAGCAGTTACCGAGAGGGGCGCACTGAAGCTTTCTTT
TRBV6-5	TRBJ1-1	14	NA	NA	CASTTGAMNTEAFF	TGTGCCAGCACCACAGGTGCCATGAACACTGAAGCTTTCTTT
TRBV19	TRBJ2-5	16	TRBD2	few	CASSILVAGGRETQYF	TGTGCCAGTAGTATCCTCGTAGCGGGAGGTAGAGAGACCCAGTACTTC
TRBV6-5	TRBJ2-7	14	TRBD1	few	CASSQPTGVREQYF	TGTGCCAGCAGTCAACCGACAGGGGTCCGCGAGCAGTACTTC
TRBV20-1	TRBJ1-2	15	TRBD1	many	CSARQEGRTGVGYTF	TGCAGTGCTAGACAAGAAGGTCGGACAGGGGTTGGCTACACCTTC
TRBV20-1	TRBJ1-1	12	NA	few	CSAFRGNTEAFF	TGCAGTGCTTTCAGGGGTAACACTGAAGCTTTCTTT
TRBV5-1	TRBJ1-1	12	NA	NA	CASTWGGTEAFF	TGCGCCAGCACCTGGGGGGGGACTGAAGCTTTCTTT
TRBV6-5	TRBJ2-5	16	NA	NA	CASSRGDSPLGETQYF	TGTGCCAGCAGCAGGGGAGACAGCCCACTGGGGGAGACCCAGTACTTC
TRBV7-9	TRBJ2-5	19	NA	NA	CASSWARGSLEGRQETQYF	TGTGCCAGCAGCTGGGCCCGGGGTAGCTTGGAGGGCAGGCAAGAGACCCAGTACTTC
TRBV9	TRBJ2-5	14	TRBD2	many	CASSVPSGGETQYF	TGTGCCAGCAGCGTGCCTAGCGGGGGTGAGACCCAGTACTTC
TRBV29-1	TRBJ1-1	13	NA	few	CSVTGFLGAEAFF	TGCAGCGTTACCGGCTTCTTGGGGGCTGAAGCTTTCTTT
TRBV7-8	TRBJ2-3	15	NA	few	CASSLARTGTDTQYF	TGTGCCAGCAGCTTAGCGAGAACAGGCACAGATACGCAGTATTTT
TRBV6-2/TRBV6-3	TRBJ2-1	18	TRBD2	NA	CASSYPLSGGSSYNEQFF	TGTGCCAGCAGTTACCCCCTCAGCGGGGGGAGCTCCTACAATGAGCAGTTCTTC
TRBV20-1	TRBJ2-1	15	TRBD2	NA	CSARASGGSYNEQFF	TGCAGTGCTAGGGCTAGCGGGGGGAGTTACAATGAGCAGTTCTTC
TRBV29-1	TRBJ2-1	14	TRBD2	NA	CSVSLAGPYNEQFF	TGCAGCGTTTCTCTAGCGGGTCCCTACAATGAGCAGTTCTTC
TRBV7-2	TRBJ2-3	16	TRBD2	few	CASSSIGLAGADTQYF	TGTGCCAGCAGCTCCATCGGACTAGCGGGGGCAGATACGCAGTATTTT
TRBV6-1	TRBJ1-1	15	NA	few	CASSEAPGMNTEAFF	TGTGCCAGCAGTGAAGCGCCGGGGATGAACACTGAAGCTTTCTTT
TRBV11-2	TRBJ2-1	13	NA	NA	CASSLIRKPEQFF	TGTGCCAGCAGCTTAATCAGGAAACCTGAGCAGTTCTTC
TRBV29-1	TRBJ1-2	12	NA	NA	CSVANSVEGYTF	TGCAGCGTTGCGAACTCGGTGGAGGGCTACACCTTC
TRBV3-1	TRBJ2-7	14	NA	few	CASSQVRSSYEQYF	TGTGCCAGCAGCCAAGTTAGGAGCTCCTACGAGCAGTACTTC
TRBV7-3	TRBJ2-7	16	TRBD1	few	CASSSTGTGDLYEQYF	TGTGCCAGCAGTTCGACCGGGACAGGGGATTTATACGAGCAGTACTTC
TRBV29-1	TRBJ2-2	13	TRBD2	few	CSVPGTRPGELFF	TGCAGCGTTCCCGGGACTAGGCCCGGGGAGCTGTTTTTT
TRBV18	TRBJ1-2	13	NA	few	CASEQGIDYGYTF	TGTGCCAGCGAACAGGGTATCGACTATGGCTACACCTTC
TRBV12-3/TRBV12-4	TRBJ2-7	15	TRBD2	few	CASSLGLAGGVEQYF	TGTGCCAGCAGTTTGGGCCTAGCGGGAGGGGTAGAGCAGTACTTC
TRBV28	TRBJ2-5	17	NA	few	CASSLWGDPTYQETQYF	TGTGCCAGCAGTTTATGGGGAGACCCTACGTACCAAGAGACCCAGTACTTC
TRBV6-5	TRBJ2-7	16	TRBD2	NA	CASSPGTSGSMREQYF	TGTGCCAGCAGCCCCGGGACTAGCGGGAGTATGCGCGAGCAGTACTTC
TRBV7-2	TRBJ2-1	17	TRBD2	few	CASSPRGLAGARNEQFF	TGTGCCAGCAGCCCGAGAGGACTAGCGGGAGCACGCAATGAGCAGTTCTTC
TRBV7-6	TRBJ2-3	12	NA	many	CASSLPLDTQYF	TGTGCCAGCTCCCTACCCTTGGATACGCAGTATTTT
TRBV20-1	TRBJ2-2	15	NA	many	CSASPGQWDTGELFF	TGCAGTGCTAGCCCGGGACAATGGGACACCGGGGAGCTGTTTTTT
TRBV7-8	TRBJ1-4	18	NA	few	CASSPAKSPDGVREKLFF	TGTGCCAGCAGCCCAGCCAAATCCCCCGACGGCGTAAGGGAAAAACTGTTTTTT
TRBV24-1	TRBJ2-3	18	NA	NA	CATSDLRGHSGDTDTQYF	TGTGCCACCAGTGACCTGAGAGGGCATTCCGGGGACACAGATACGCAGTATTTT
TRBV5-4	TRBJ2-7	15	TRBD1	NA	CASSLQTGGVGEQYF	TGTGCCAGCAGCTTACAGACAGGGGGCGTTGGTGAGCAGTACTTC
TRBV30	TRBJ2-1	12	NA	few	CAWSPVYNEQFF	TGTGCCTGGAGTCCCGTATACAATGAGCAGTTCTTC